The present TCR beta chain was sequenced within a study of blood T cell repertoires in COVID-19. Whole-study context: Italy, Spain and the United States were the sources of the convalescent and acute COVID-19 samples. The analysed material was cDNA or gDNA that came from T cells, B-cell-depleted T cells, or PBMCs.

Per the authors' pipeline: Amplification from reference gene primers served as the basis for estimated nucleated cell counts. The protocol was immunoSEQ multiplex PCR, while the TCRdb copy is restricted to in-frame clones and leaves out a portion. The D gene and trimming were derived from the DNA, and the V and J assignments and clone size from that table. Of 75,000 to 95,000 clones detected, about 80% appear once; the ten largest clones hold around 12%. This CDR3 region has 16 residues. In germline, CDR1 is SGHVS, CDR2 FQNEAQ. Trimming left V 8 bases short and J 0 bases short, with 17 bases between.

The receptor comes from a woman aged 40 to 50 with active or convalescent COVID-19. This chain joins TRBV7-8 and TRBJ2-1, with D perhaps TRBD2 (6 bases). Sequenced input: peripheral blood. The CDR3 coding sequence is TGTGCCAGCCGGGACTGGGGGGTGAGCTCCTACAATGAGCAGTTCTTC. Translated, it gives CASRDWGVSSYNEQFF.